Listed below are T cell receptor beta chains from one sample, sequenced in a study of T-cell reconstitution after alpha-beta-depleted transplantation in children. TCRdb independently ran MiXCR on the PCR reads; one entry per CDR3 protein. The data contain roughly 48,000 distinct CDR3 sequences, approximately 6% of them singletons. Sequenced here: PBMCs, mostly from graft donor cells, sampled 60 days after TCRalphabeta/CD19-depleted stem cell transplant. Receptors were obtained from a female patient aged 2-15 years who had a stem cell transplant for aplastic anemia, so the T cells may come from the graft donor. Both conserved end residues are part of each CDR3. Fields, in order: J gene, V gene, CDR3 protein.

TRBJ2-1,TRBV30,CAWIVGNEQFF
TRBJ2-7,TRBV20-1,CSARDRTSVSYEQYF
TRBJ2-5,TRBV6-5,CASSYHRGQETQYF
TRBJ2-7,TRBV5-1,CASSLGSSGTYEQYF
TRBJ1-2,TRBV7-3,CASSSPGQGFDGYTF
TRBJ2-7,TRBV28,CASSFRTGRRNEQYF
TRBJ2-5,TRBV15,CATSRQGAGETQYF
TRBJ2-1,TRBV20-1,CSARGLAGRGEQFF
TRBJ1-1,TRBV15,CATSRGQGNTEAFF
TRBJ1-6,TRBV18,CASSPDRGRNNSPLHF
TRBJ1-5,TRBV3-1,CASSSGQGEQPQHF
TRBJ2-1,TRBV5-1,CASSIGTQLNEQFF
TRBJ2-1,TRBV7-2,CASSSTGAYNEQFF
TRBJ2-3,TRBV9,CASSAVGQGVDTQYF
TRBJ2-5,TRBV20-1,CRRLAGQETQYF
TRBJ2-7,TRBV12-3/TRBV12-4,CASSFGQGDYEQYF
TRBJ2-1,TRBV30,CAWSRGSGMNEQFF
TRBJ1-1,TRBV7-3,CASSPQPYTEAFF
TRBJ2-3,TRBV7-9,CASSLGLADYTDTQYF
TRBJ2-7,TRBV2,CASTESRYEQYF
TRBJ1-5,TRBV4-2,CASSHGGGNQPQHF
TRBJ1-4,TRBV29-1,CSVGEDRGVEKLFF
TRBJ2-3,TRBV28,CASSLDRDFTDTQYF
TRBJ2-3,TRBV4-1,CASSQDSGRTDTQYF
TRBJ1-5,TRBV20-1,CSASGGFDVGNQPQHF
TRBJ2-1,TRBV5-1,CASSLAGGTYNEQFF
TRBJ2-2,TRBV7-9,CASSPTRGGAFPGELFF
TRBJ2-5,TRBV3-1,CASSQGRRRRGWAETQYF
TRBJ2-7,TRBV10-1,CASIYEQYF
TRBJ1-1,TRBV12-3/TRBV12-4,CASRRDRGLNTEAFF
TRBJ2-7,TRBV6-2/TRBV6-3,CASHHNRGSSYEQYF
TRBJ2-5,TRBV28,CASRWGGQETQYF